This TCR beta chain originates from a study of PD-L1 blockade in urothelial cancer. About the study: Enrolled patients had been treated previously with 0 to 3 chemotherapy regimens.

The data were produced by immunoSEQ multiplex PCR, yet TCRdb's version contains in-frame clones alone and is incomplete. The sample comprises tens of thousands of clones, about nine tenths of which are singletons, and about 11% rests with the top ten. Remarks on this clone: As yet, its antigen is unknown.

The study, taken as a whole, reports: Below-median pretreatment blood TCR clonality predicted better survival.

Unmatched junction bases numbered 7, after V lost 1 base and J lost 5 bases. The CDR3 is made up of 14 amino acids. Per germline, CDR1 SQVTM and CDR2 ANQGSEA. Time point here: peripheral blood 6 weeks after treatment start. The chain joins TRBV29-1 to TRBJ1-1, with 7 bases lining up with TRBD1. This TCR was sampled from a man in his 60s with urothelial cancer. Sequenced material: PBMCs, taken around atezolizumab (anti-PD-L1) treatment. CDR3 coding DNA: TGCAGCGTTGAAGGCAGGGGGTGGGGGACTGAAGCTTTCTTT. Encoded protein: CSVEGRGWGTEAFF.